This T cell receptor beta chain was identified in a study of naive and memory T cell subsets. An equimolar mix of two oligonucleotides served as the beta constant-region primer for TRBC1 and TRBC2. TCRdb independently ran MiXCR on the UMI-ligation and nested PCR reads; one entry per CDR3 protein. The sample holds tens of thousands of distinct CDR3 sequences; about an eighth are singletons and the top ten take roughly a fifth. V lost 6 bases and J 1 base, leaving 9 bases between the germline ends. CDR1 is SNHLY, CDR2 FYNNEI, per germline. The CDR3 is made up of 13 amino acids. After CD4 positive bead selection, the CD4-negative fraction gave CD8 T cells. Four subsets defined by CD45RA and CD27 were sorted after CD3, CD4, CD8 and live/dead staining. Study-wide points: There was no ground truth to check naive and memory subset results.

The sample holds many counts of this clonotype. What it binds is not known. The rearrangement links TRBV2 to TRBJ2-5, with D unclear. Sequencing input: effector memory CD4+ T cells from blood. The subset denotes: effector memory, CD45RA- CD27-. This TCR derives from a human donor in good health. DNA for the CDR3: TGTGCCAGCAGAGGGAACCGCCAAGAGACCCAGTACTTC. Protein: CASRGNRQETQYF. The variable domain in full, with the rest retrieved from reference TRBV2 and TRBJ2-5, is EPEVTQTPSHQVTQMGQEVILRCVPISNHLYFYWYRQILGQKVEFLVSFYNNEISEKSEIFDDQFSVERPDGSNFTLKIRSTKLEDSAMYFCASRGNRQETQYFGPGTRLLVL.